This T cell receptor beta chain appears in the sequencing data of a study of shared T cell receptors in the human thymus. The germline V and J ends were trimmed by 2 bases and 1 base, with 11 bases remaining between them. This CDR3 contains 16 residues. CDR1 is SGHVS and CDR2 is FQNEAQ in the germline V gene. Sequencing was performed with immunoSEQ multiplex PCR; in TCRdb, only in-frame clones are kept and a portion is missing. Altogether about 380,000 clones are present, roughly 94% being singletons, with the ten largest covering 0.02%. Input material: thymocytes. This clonotype originated in a human donor. The chain joins TRBV7-8 to TRBJ2-2; D possibly uses TRBD1 or TRBD2 (5 bases each). The CDR3 DNA reads as TGTGCCAGCAGCTTAATGGGACGGTTGAACACCGGGGAGCTGTTTTTT. It is translated as CASSLMGRLNTGELFF.